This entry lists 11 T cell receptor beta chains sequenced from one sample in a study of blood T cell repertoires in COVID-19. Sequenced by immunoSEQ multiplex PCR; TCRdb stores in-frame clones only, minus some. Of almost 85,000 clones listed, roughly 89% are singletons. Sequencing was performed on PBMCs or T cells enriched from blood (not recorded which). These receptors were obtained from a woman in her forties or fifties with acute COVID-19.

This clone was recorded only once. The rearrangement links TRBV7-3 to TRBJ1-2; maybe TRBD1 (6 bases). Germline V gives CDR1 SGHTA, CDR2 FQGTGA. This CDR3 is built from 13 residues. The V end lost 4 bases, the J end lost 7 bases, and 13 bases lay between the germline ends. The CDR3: CASSSTGNSGYTF. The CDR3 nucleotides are TGTGCCAGCAGCTCTACAGGGAATAGTGGCTACACCTTC.

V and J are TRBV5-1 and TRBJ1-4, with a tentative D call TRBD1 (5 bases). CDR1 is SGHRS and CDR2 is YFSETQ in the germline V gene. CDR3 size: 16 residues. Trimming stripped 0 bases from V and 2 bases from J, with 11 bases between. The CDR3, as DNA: TGCGCCAGCAGCTTGGGAGGGGAGGCGACTAATGAAAAACTGTTTTTT. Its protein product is CASSLGGEATNEKLFF.

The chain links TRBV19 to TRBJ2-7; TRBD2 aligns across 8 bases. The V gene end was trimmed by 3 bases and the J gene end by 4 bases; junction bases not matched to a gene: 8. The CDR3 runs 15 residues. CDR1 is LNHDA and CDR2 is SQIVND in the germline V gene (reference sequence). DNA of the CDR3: TGTGCCAGTAGTATGCAAGCGGGAGAGCAATACGAGCAGTACTTC. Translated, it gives CASSMQAGEQYEQYF. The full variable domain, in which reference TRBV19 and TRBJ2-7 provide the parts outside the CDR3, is DGGITQSPKYLFRKEGQNVTLSCEQNLNHDAMYWYRQDPGQGLRLIYYSQIVNDFQKGDIAEGYSVSREKKESFPLTVTSAQKNPTAFYLCASSMQAGEQYEQYFGPGTRLTVT.

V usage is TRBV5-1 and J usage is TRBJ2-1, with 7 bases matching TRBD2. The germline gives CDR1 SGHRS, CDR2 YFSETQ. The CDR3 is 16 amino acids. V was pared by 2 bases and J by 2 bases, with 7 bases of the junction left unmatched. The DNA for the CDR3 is TGCGCCAGCAGCTTCACGGCGGGGGTGACCTACAATGAGCAGTTCTTC. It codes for CASSFTAGVTYNEQFF.

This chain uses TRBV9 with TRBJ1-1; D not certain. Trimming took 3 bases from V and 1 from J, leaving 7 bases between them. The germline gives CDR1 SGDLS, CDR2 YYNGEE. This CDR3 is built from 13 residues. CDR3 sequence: CASSGAENTEAFF. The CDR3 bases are TGTGCCAGCAGCGGAGCGGAGAACACTGAAGCTTTCTTT.

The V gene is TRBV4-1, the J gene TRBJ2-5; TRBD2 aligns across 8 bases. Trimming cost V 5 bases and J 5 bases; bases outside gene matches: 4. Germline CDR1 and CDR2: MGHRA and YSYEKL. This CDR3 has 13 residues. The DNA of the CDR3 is TGCGCCAGCAGCACAAGCGGGAGTGAGACCCAGTACTTC. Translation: CASSTSGSETQYF.

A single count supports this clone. CDR3 amino acids: CASSLQGAGLFF. DNA of the CDR3: TGTGCCAGCAGCTTACAGGGGGCTGGACTGTTTTTT. The chain is built from TRBV7-2 and TRBJ1-4; 8 bases are shared with TRBD1. CDR1 is SGHTA, CDR2 FQGNSA, per germline. The CDR3 has 12 residues. The V segment lost 2 bases and the J segment 13 bases; nucleotides outside the gene matches: 3.

The CDR3 DNA sequence: TGTGCCAGCAGCGCCCCCAGGGGGACTAGCGGGAGGTTGGAGACCCAGTACTTC. This codes for CASSAPRGTSGRLETQYF. V is TRBV7-2 and J is TRBJ2-5, with 15 bases identical to TRBD2. The CDR3 consists of 18 residues. With 5 bases clipped from V and 5 bases from J, the junction kept 12 bases outside the gene matches. Germline V gives CDR1 SGHTA, CDR2 FQGNSA. The full variable domain, with the rest looked up from reference TRBV7-2 and TRBJ2-5, is GAGVSQSPSNKVTEKGKDVELRCDPISGHTALYWYRQSLGQGLEFLIYFQGNSAPDKSGLPSDRFSAERTGGSVSTLTIQRTQQEDSAVYLCASSAPRGTSGRLETQYFGPGTRLLVL.

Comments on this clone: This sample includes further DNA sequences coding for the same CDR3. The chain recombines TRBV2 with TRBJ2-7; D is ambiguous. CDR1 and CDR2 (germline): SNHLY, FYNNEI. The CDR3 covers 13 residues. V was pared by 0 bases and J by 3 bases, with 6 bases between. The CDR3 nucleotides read TGTGCCAGCAGTGAAGCAGACATCTACGAGCAGTACTTC. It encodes CASSEADIYEQYF.

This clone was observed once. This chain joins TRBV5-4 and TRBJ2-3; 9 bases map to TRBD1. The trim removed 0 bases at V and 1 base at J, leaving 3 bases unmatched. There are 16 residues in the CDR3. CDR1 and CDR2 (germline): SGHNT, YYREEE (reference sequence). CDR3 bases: TGTGCCAGCAGCTTGGCACGGACAGGGGGCACAGATACGCAGTATTTT. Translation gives CASSLARTGGTDTQYF.

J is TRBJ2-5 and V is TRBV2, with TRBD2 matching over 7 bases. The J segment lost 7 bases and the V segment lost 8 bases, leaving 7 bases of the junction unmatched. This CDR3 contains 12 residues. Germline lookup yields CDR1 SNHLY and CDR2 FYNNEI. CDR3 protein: CASGGDRGTQYF. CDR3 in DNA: TGTGCCAGCGGGGGGGATCGGGGGACCCAGTACTTC. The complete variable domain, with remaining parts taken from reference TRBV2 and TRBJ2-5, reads EPEVTQTPSHQVTQMGQEVILRCVPISNHLYFYWYRQILGQKVEFLVSFYNNEISEKSEIFDDQFSVERPDGSNFTLKIRSTKLEDSAMYFCASGGDRGTQYFGPGTRLLVL.